This T cell receptor beta chain was captured by sequencing in a study of CD8 T cells in Susac syndrome. Random hexamers were used to reverse transcribe the RNA input (about 0.5 to 1 ug). TCRdb called the immunoSEQ multiplex PCR reads again in MiXCR, with one record for every CDR3 protein. The sample shows 95,000 to 150,000 distinct CDR3 sequences, over 90% of them seen only once. With 3 bases clipped from V and 4 bases from J, the junction kept 7 bases outside the gene matches. The CDR3 covers 16 residues. Per the germline V gene, CDR1 is SGHNT and CDR2 is YYREEE (reference sequence). The receptor was derived from a human donor with Susac syndrome. The chain joins TRBV5-4 to TRBJ2-5, with 12 bases aligning to TRBD2. The sequenced material came from CD4+ T cells from PBMCs. CDR3 sequence (DNA): TGTGCCAGCAGCTCGGTGACTAGCGGGAGCCTAGAGACCCAGTACTTC. Translation: CASSSVTSGSLETQYF.